Listed below are T cell receptor beta chains from one sample, sequenced in a study of blood T cell repertoires in COVID-19. Assay: immunoSEQ multiplex PCR; the TCRdb copy retains only in-frame clones and omits some. The sample records fewer than 50,000 clones, just under 70% being singletons. The source material was peripheral blood. All receptors come from a man older than 75 with acute or convalescent COVID-19. The CDR3 runs from the conserved cysteine through the conserved F or W. A D gene is named only where the DNA matches it firmly. Size is omitted from some rows. Given values are once, few, many or a class for expanded clones.

v_gene: TRBV5-6
j_gene: TRBJ1-2
d_gene: .
abundance: .
CDR3aa: CASSNDPGYGGYTF
CDR3nt: TGTGCCAGCAGCAACGACCCAGGGTACGGTGGCTACACCTTC

v_gene: TRBV5-1
j_gene: TRBJ2-7
d_gene: .
abundance: .
CDR3aa: CASSLDFLEQYF
CDR3nt: TGCGCCAGCAGCTTGGACTTTTTGGAGCAGTACTTC

v_gene: TRBV19
j_gene: TRBJ2-3
d_gene: .
abundance: once
CDR3aa: CALGGSGGTDTQYF
CDR3nt: TGTGCCCTCGGAGGTAGCGGAGGCACAGATACGCAGTATTTT

v_gene: TRBV30
j_gene: TRBJ2-5
d_gene: TRBD2
abundance: .
CDR3aa: CAWSVRRGGVRETQYF
CDR3nt: TGTGCCTGGAGTGTACGTCGGGGGGGTGTTCGAGAGACCCAGTACTTC

v_gene: TRBV4-1
j_gene: TRBJ1-1
d_gene: TRBD1
abundance: .
CDR3aa: CASRQAGTGGTEAFF
CDR3nt: TGCGCCAGCAGGCAGGCCGGCACAGGGGGAACTGAAGCTTTCTTT

v_gene: TRBV7-8
j_gene: TRBJ2-1
d_gene: TRBD2
abundance: .
CDR3aa: CASSPAGLAGYNEQFF
CDR3nt: TGTGCCAGCAGCCCCGCGGGACTAGCGGGGTACAATGAGCAGTTCTTC

v_gene: TRBV7-2
j_gene: TRBJ2-2
d_gene: .
abundance: .
CDR3aa: CASSLVSGSDTGELFF
CDR3nt: TGTGCCAGCAGCTTAGTTTCGGGGTCGGACACCGGGGAGCTGTTTTTT

v_gene: TRBV27
j_gene: TRBJ1-6
d_gene: .
abundance: few
CDR3aa: CASSPTHPDSSYNSPLHF
CDR3nt: TGTGCCAGCAGTCCTACTCACCCGGACAGCTCCTATAATTCACCCCTCCACTTT

v_gene: TRBV27
j_gene: TRBJ1-2
d_gene: .
abundance: few
CDR3aa: CASSFGTRGVWAW
CDR3nt: TGTGCCAGCAGTTTTGGGACTCGCGGTGTGTGGGCGTGG

v_gene: TRBV7-2
j_gene: TRBJ2-1
d_gene: .
abundance: few
CDR3aa: CASSSAQGNEQFF
CDR3nt: TGTGCCAGCAGCTCCGCTCAGGGCAATGAGCAGTTCTTC

v_gene: TRBV7-6
j_gene: TRBJ1-1
d_gene: .
abundance: .
CDR3aa: CASSQQRRGTEAFF
CDR3nt: TGTGCCAGCAGCCAGCAACGTCGGGGCACTGAAGCTTTCTTT

v_gene: TRBV4-2
j_gene: TRBJ1-4
d_gene: TRBD1
abundance: .
CDR3aa: CASSQDRGQGREKLFF
CDR3nt: TGTGCCAGCAGCCAAGATAGAGGACAGGGTCGTGAAAAACTGTTTTTT

v_gene: TRBV4-1
j_gene: TRBJ2-5
d_gene: .
abundance: .
CDR3aa: CASSQGGGLLQETQYF
CDR3nt: TGCGCCAGCAGCCAGGGCGGGGGCCTCCTCCAAGAGACCCAGTACTTC

v_gene: TRBV29-1
j_gene: TRBJ1-1
d_gene: TRBD1
abundance: .
CDR3aa: CSVSDSRGPGEAFF
CDR3nt: TGCAGCGTCTCTGATAGCAGGGGGCCAGGTGAAGCTTTCTTT

v_gene: TRBV7-2
j_gene: TRBJ1-2
d_gene: TRBD1
abundance: .
CDR3aa: CASSLVSTGGDYGYTF
CDR3nt: TGTGCCAGCAGCTTAGTATCCACAGGGGGTGACTATGGCTACACCTTC

v_gene: TRBV9
j_gene: TRBJ1-1
d_gene: TRBD1
abundance: .
CDR3aa: CASSVTYTGGERLTNTEAFF
CDR3nt: TGTGCCAGCAGCGTAACTTACACAGGGGGCGAGAGATTGACGAACACTGAAGCTTTCTTT

v_gene: TRBV6-2/TRBV6-3
j_gene: TRBJ2-7
d_gene: TRBD2
abundance: .
CDR3aa: CASSYRSGGPYEQYF
CDR3nt: TGTGCCAGCAGTTACAGGAGCGGGGGCCCCTACGAGCAGTACTTC

v_gene: TRBV12-3/TRBV12-4
j_gene: TRBJ2-3
d_gene: .
abundance: .
CDR3aa: CASSLTQGDTQYF
CDR3nt: TGTGCCAGCAGTTTAACCCAGGGGGATACGCAGTATTTT

v_gene: TRBV7-9
j_gene: TRBJ2-5
d_gene: TRBD1
abundance: few
CDR3aa: CASSGDRGRRETQYF
CDR3nt: TGTGCCAGCAGCGGAGACAGGGGGCGACGGGAGACCCAGTACTTC

v_gene: TRBV19
j_gene: TRBJ2-7
d_gene: TRBD2
abundance: .
CDR3aa: CASSGGAAYEQYF
CDR3nt: TGTGCCAGCTCGGGGGGGGCCGCCTACGAGCAGTACTTC

v_gene: TRBV14
j_gene: TRBJ2-2
d_gene: TRBD2
abundance: .
CDR3aa: CASSPLAGGANTGELFF
CDR3nt: TGTGCCAGCAGCCCCCTAGCGGGGGGAGCGAACACCGGGGAGCTGTTTTTT

v_gene: TRBV5-1
j_gene: TRBJ2-5
d_gene: .
abundance: .
CDR3aa: CASSLSAGASETQYF
CDR3nt: TGCGCCAGCAGCTTATCGGCAGGGGCGTCAGAGACCCAGTACTTC

v_gene: TRBV12-5
j_gene: TRBJ1-1
d_gene: .
abundance: once
CDR3aa: CASGLSKAFF
CDR3nt: TGTGCTAGTGGTTTGTCCAAAGCTTTCTTT

v_gene: TRBV10-3
j_gene: TRBJ2-3
d_gene: .
abundance: .
CDR3aa: CAISAREPRTDTQYF
CDR3nt: TGTGCCATCAGTGCTAGAGAACCCCGCACAGATACGCAGTATTTT

v_gene: TRBV5-1
j_gene: TRBJ1-3
d_gene: .
abundance: .
CDR3aa: CGSAEGLSGNTIYF
CDR3nt: TGCGGATCGGCTGAGGGCCTCTCTGGAAACACCATATATTTT

v_gene: TRBV10-3
j_gene: TRBJ2-1
d_gene: .
abundance: .
CDR3aa: CAISDVVGGGNNEQFF
CDR3nt: TGTGCCATCAGTGACGTGGTGGGAGGGGGGAACAATGAGCAGTTCTTC

v_gene: TRBV5-5
j_gene: TRBJ2-1
d_gene: TRBD2
abundance: .
CDR3aa: CASTVLGTRVNEQFF
CDR3nt: TGTGCCAGCACCGTGTTGGGGACTAGGGTCAATGAGCAGTTCTTC

v_gene: TRBV3-1/TRBV3-2
j_gene: TRBJ2-3
d_gene: .
abundance: .
CDR3aa: CASSPGSAGIRDTQYF
CDR3nt: TGTGCCAGCAGCCCAGGGAGCGCGGGGATTAGAGATACGCAGTATTTT

v_gene: TRBV5-1
j_gene: TRBJ2-5
d_gene: TRBD1
abundance: .
CDR3aa: CASKGRQGPNQETQYF
CDR3nt: TGCGCCAGCAAGGGCCGACAGGGGCCAAACCAAGAGACCCAGTACTTC

v_gene: TRBV6-1
j_gene: TRBJ2-1
d_gene: .
abundance: .
CDR3aa: CASSEAYGSSYNEQFF
CDR3nt: TGTGCCAGCAGTGAAGCGTATGGCAGCTCCTACAATGAGCAGTTCTTC

v_gene: TRBV11-2
j_gene: TRBJ1-2
d_gene: TRBD1
abundance: .
CDR3aa: CASSLDRESYGYTF
CDR3nt: TGTGCCAGCAGCTTGGACAGGGAAAGCTATGGCTACACCTTC

v_gene: TRBV6-5
j_gene: TRBJ1-5
d_gene: .
abundance: few
CDR3aa: CAARGGNQPQHF
CDR3nt: TGTGCAGCCCGGGGTGGGAATCAGCCCCAGCATTTT

v_gene: TRBV19
j_gene: TRBJ2-7
d_gene: TRBD1
abundance: .
CDR3aa: CASERTGGAYEQYF
CDR3nt: TGTGCCAGTGAGCGGACAGGGGGGGCCTACGAGCAGTACTTC